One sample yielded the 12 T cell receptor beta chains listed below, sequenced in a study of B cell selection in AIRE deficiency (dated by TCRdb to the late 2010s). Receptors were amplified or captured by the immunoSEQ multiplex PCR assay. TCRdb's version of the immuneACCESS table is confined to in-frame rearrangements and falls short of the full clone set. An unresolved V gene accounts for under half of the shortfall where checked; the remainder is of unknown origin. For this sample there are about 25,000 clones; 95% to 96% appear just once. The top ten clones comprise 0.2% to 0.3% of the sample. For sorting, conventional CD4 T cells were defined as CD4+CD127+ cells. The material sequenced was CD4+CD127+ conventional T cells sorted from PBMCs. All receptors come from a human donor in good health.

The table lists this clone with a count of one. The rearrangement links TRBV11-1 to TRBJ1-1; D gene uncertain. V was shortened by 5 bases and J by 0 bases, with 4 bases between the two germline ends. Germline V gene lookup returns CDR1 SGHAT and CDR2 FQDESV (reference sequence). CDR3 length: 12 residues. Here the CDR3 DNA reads TGTGCCAGCAGCCTGATGAACACTGAAGCTTTCTTT. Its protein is CASSLMNTEAFF.

For the CDR3, the DNA is TGTGCCAGCAGTTACTGTGACAGGTATTGCGAGCAGTACTTC. Residues: CASSYCDRYCEQYF. The gene calls are TRBV6-8 and TRBJ2-7, with D perhaps matching TRBD1 (6 bases). The CDR3 loop spans 14 amino acids. V dropped 1 base and J dropped 6 bases, with 13 bases sitting between them. CDR1 MNHGY and CDR2 SAAAGT come from the germline V gene.

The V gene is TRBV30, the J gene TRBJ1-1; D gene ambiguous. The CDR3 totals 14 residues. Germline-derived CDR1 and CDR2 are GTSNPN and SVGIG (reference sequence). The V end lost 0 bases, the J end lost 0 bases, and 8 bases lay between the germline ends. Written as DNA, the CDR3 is TGTGCCTGGAGTGTACGCGGAATGAACACTGAAGCTTTCTTT. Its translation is CAWSVRGMNTEAFF.

In DNA form, the CDR3 reads TGTGCCAGCAGCCAAGTCGGAAGAGGGAGGGGGTACAATGAGCAGTTCTTC. Translating it yields CASSQVGRGRGYNEQFF. The genes are TRBV4-2 and TRBJ2-1; perhaps TRBD2 as D (7 bases). V was clipped by 1 base and J by 4 bases, with 17 bases between them. The CDR3 totals 17 residues. Germline CDR1 LGHNA, CDR2 YNFKEQ.

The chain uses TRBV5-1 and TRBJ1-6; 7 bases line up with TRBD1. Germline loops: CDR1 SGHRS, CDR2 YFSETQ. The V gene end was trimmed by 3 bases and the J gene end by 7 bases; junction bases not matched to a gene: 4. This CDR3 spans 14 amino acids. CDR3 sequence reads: CASSSLQGNSPLHF. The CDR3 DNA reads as TGCGCCAGCAGCTCCTTACAGGGGAATTCACCCCTCCACTTT.

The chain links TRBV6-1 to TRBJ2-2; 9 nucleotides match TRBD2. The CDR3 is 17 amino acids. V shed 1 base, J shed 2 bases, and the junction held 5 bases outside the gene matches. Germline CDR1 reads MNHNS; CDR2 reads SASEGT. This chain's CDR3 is CASSEVAGERNTGELFF. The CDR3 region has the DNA TGTGCCAGCAGTGAAGTAGCGGGAGAGAGAAACACCGGGGAGCTGTTTTTT.

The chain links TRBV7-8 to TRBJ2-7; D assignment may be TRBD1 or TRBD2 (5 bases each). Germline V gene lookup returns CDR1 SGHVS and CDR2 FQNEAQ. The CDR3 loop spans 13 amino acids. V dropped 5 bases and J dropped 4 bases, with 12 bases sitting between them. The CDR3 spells CASSARDPYEQYF. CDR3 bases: TGTGCCAGCAGCGCCCGGGACCCTTACGAGCAGTACTTC.

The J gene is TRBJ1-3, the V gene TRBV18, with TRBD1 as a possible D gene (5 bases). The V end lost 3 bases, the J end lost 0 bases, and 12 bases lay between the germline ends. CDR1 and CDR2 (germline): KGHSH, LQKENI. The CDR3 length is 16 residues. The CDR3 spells CASSPRKGSSGNTIYF. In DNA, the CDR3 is TGTGCCAGCTCACCGAGAAAGGGGAGCTCTGGAAACACCATATATTTT. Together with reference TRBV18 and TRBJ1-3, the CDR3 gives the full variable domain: NAGVMQNPRHLVRRRGQEARLRCSPMKGHSHVYWYRQLPEEGLKFMVYLQKENIIDESGMPKERFSAEFPKEGPSILRIQQVVRGDSAAYFCASSPRKGSSGNTIYFGEGSWLTVV.

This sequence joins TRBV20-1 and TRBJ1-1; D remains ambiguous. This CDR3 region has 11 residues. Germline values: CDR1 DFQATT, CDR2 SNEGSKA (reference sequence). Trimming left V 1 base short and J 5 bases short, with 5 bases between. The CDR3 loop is CSARGETEAFF. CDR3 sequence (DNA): TGCAGTGCTAGAGGGGAAACTGAAGCTTTCTTT.

This chain's CDR3 is CASGPGVGNEQFF. The DNA for the CDR3 is TGCGCCAGCGGGCCAGGGGTAGGGAATGAGCAGTTCTTC. The chain employs TRBV10-1 and TRBJ2-1; D possibly corresponds to TRBD1 (6 bases). Trimming took 8 bases from V and 7 from J, leaving 15 bases between them. Germline V gene data show CDR1 as WNHNN and CDR2 as SYGVQD (reference sequence). The CDR3 consists of 13 residues.

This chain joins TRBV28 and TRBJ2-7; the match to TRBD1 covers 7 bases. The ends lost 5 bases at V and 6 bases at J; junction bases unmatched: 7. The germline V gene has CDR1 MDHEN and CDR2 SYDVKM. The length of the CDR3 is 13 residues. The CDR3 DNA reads TGTGCCAGCAGTACAGGGGTCCCTTTCGAGCAGTACTTC. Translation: CASSTGVPFEQYF.

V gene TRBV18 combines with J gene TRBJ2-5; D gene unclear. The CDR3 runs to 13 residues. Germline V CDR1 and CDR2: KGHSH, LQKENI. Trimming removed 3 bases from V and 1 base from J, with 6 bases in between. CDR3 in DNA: TGTGCCAGCTCACCTACCCTCCAAGAGACCCAGTACTTC. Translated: CASSPTLQETQYF.